This TCR beta chain appears in the sequencing data of a study of blood T cells in healthy people across ages. The V segment lost 3 bases and the J segment 4 bases; nucleotides outside the gene matches: 7. This CDR3 spans 16 amino acids. The germline CDR1 and CDR2 sequences are SGHTA and FQGNSA. A second PCR of about 7 to 12 cycles used a sample-barcoded 5' primer and a J-beta primer mix. Each of the cDNA molecules was tagged by a template-switch adaptor with 12 random nucleotides. TCRdb processed the 5' RACE reads anew with MiXCR; each CDR3 protein has one entry. This table has about 800,000 distinct CDR3 sequences, about 62% appearing once. Worth noting for this clonotype: What it binds is unknown.

Findings and caveats of the study: Age advanced and TCR beta diversity per million T cells fell, roughly linearly.

Sample donors were healthy Caucasian individuals that came from Russia, aged 6 to 90. Whenever a sample was processed, at least 6 million PBMCs were isolated. The chain links TRBV7-2 to TRBJ2-5, with TRBD1 matching over 11 bases. Material for sequencing was blood. The sequence was collected from a man aged 30 to 45 in good health. The CDR3 nucleotides are TGTGCCAGCAGCTTCGAGCCCGGGACAGGGGGAGAGACCCAGTACTTC. It codes for CASSFEPGTGGETQYF.